Shown below are 9 T cell receptor beta chains from a single sample sequenced in a study of T cell repertoires in cytomegalovirus infection. TCRdb called the reads again in MiXCR, with one record for every CDR3 protein. The sample shows around 900,000 distinct CDR3 sequences, around 30% of them seen only once. These receptors' antigens are unknown. The sequences come from cultured CD8+ T cells from PBMCs, collected from culture after CMV antigen stimulation. The receptors were sampled from a human donor in good health (CMV status not recorded). Some clones in this sample may be carry-over from other donors' samples.

V gene TRBV6-4 combines with J gene TRBJ2-1, with TRBD1 matching 9 bases. Germline lookup yields CDR1 MRHNA and CDR2 SNTAGT. The CDR3 length is 15 residues. V lost 4 bases, J lost 4 bases, and 5 bases stayed unmatched. CDR3 nucleotide sequence: TGTGCCAGCAGTGCGCGGGACAGGGTGTACAATGAGCAGTTCTTC. Translation: CASSARDRVYNEQFF.

The chain recombines TRBV20-1 with TRBJ2-7; possibly TRBD2 for D (5 bases). The CDR3 is 13 amino acids. Germline V gene data show CDR1 as DFQATT and CDR2 as SNEGSKA (reference sequence). The ends were cut back, 1 base at V and 0 bases at J, with 7 bases in the middle. The CDR3 loop reads CSARATNSYEQYV. Written as DNA, the CDR3 is TGCAGTGCTAGAGCGACTAACTCCTACGAGCAGTACGTC.

The chain recombines TRBV5-1 with TRBJ2-4; D is unresolved. This CDR3 contains 16 residues. From germline, CDR1 is SGHRS and CDR2 YFSETQ. V was trimmed by 0 bases and J by 1 base, leaving 11 bases between them. The CDR3: CASSLDEIGAKNIQYF. For the CDR3, the DNA is TGCGCCAGCAGCTTGGACGAGATTGGGGCCAAAAACATTCAGTACTTC. Based on the CDR3 plus reference TRBV5-1 and TRBJ2-4, the full variable domain is KAGVTQTPRYLIKTRGQQVTLSCSPISGHRSVSWYQQTPGQGLQFLFEYFSETQRNKGNFPGRFSGRQFSNSRSEMNVSTLELGDSALYLCASSLDEIGAKNIQYFGAGTRLSVL.

This clonotype was observed a handful of times. V and J are TRBV2 and TRBJ1-5; weak D call: TRBD1 (5 bases). V was shortened by 0 bases and J by 6 bases, with 6 bases between the two germline ends. In germline, CDR1 is SNHLY, CDR2 FYNNEI. This CDR3 is 13 amino acids long. In DNA, the CDR3 is TGTGCCAGCAGTGAAGCAGGGGCTCAGCCCCAGCATTTT. It translates to CASSEAGAQPQHF.

This clonotype was seen repeatedly, ten times or more. This chain links TRBV7-8 with TRBJ2-7; no clear D. The CDR3 covers 14 residues. V was shortened by 2 bases and J by 5 bases, with 13 bases between the two germline ends. Germline CDR1 is SGHVS and CDR2 is FQNEAQ. CDR3 DNA: TGTGCCAGCAGCTTACTATTGGGTGAAAACGAGCAGTACGTC. It translates to CASSLLLGENEQYV.

This clonotype was seen repeatedly, ten times or more. This rearrangement joins TRBV6-1 to TRBJ2-1, with D possibly TRBD2 on 6 matching bases. CDR1 is MNHNS and CDR2 is SASEGT in the germline V gene. This CDR3 is 15 amino acids long. Trimming cost V 3 bases and J 3 bases, with 12 bases left between them. This chain's CDR3 is CASSDRDGGYNEQFF. In DNA, the CDR3 is TGTGCCAGCAGTGACCGGGACGGGGGCTACAATGAGCAGTTCTTC.

The chain combines TRBV6-1 with TRBJ2-1, with 14 bases matching TRBD2. CDR3 length: 18 residues. Germline-derived CDR1 and CDR2 are MNHNS and SASEGT. The ends lost 7 bases at V and 5 bases at J; junction bases unmatched: 13. The DNA of the CDR3 is TGTGCCAGCAACCATAAGACTAGCGGGGGGGCTTTGGACAATGAGCAGTTCTTC. It codes for CASNHKTSGGALDNEQFF.

At least ten counts were recorded for this clonotype. This sequence joins TRBV11-2 and TRBJ1-2, with D maybe TRBD1 (5 bases). Germline CDR1 reads SGHAT; CDR2 reads FQNNGV. Trimming shortened V by 5 bases and J by 0 bases, and 16 bases separated the two germline ends. This CDR3 contains 16 residues. For the CDR3, the DNA is TGTGCCAGCAGCGTTTGGGACCGGCGATCTAACTATGGCTACACCTTC. Protein: CASSVWDRRSNYGYTF.

This clonotype turned up a few times. The rearrangement links TRBV7-9 to TRBJ2-2; the D gene is possibly TRBD2 (6 bases). This CDR3 region has 17 residues. Germline lookup yields CDR1 SEHNR and CDR2 FQNEAQ (reference sequence). V lost 3 bases and J 0 bases, leaving 14 bases between the germline ends. The CDR3 loop reads CASSFGTLNANTGELFF. The CDR3 region has the DNA TGTGCCAGCAGCTTTGGGACTCTGAACGCGAACACCGGGGAGCTGTTTTTT.